The T cell receptor beta chain under discussion was sequenced for a study of blood T cells in healthy people across ages. Study as a whole: T cells yielded about one barcoded beta molecule per two cells through template switching.

Germline CDR1 SGHTA, CDR2 FQGNSA. This CDR3 comprises 15 residues. The V end was cut by 0 bases, the J end by 3 bases, with 12 bases between. Worth noting for this clonotype: What it binds is unknown.

General observations from the study: A strong correlation was seen between TCR beta diversity and naive T cell percentage. In the absence of known donor CMV status, changes in expanded clonotypes were possibly confounded.

Next came a second PCR, run for about 6 to 12 cycles, which used a sample-barcoded 5' primer along with a J-beta primer mix. TCRdb re-called the 5' RACE reads through MiXCR, storing one row per CDR3 protein. The data show around 1.5 million distinct CDR3 sequences, about 31% seen once. The genes are TRBV7-2 and TRBJ2-7; D gene ambiguous. Sequenced input: blood. The TCR sequence derives from a woman between 25 and 40 years old in good health. CDR3 in amino acids: CASSLAPEVYYEQYF. In DNA, the CDR3 is TGTGCCAGCAGCTTAGCCCCCGAGGTATACTACGAGCAGTACTTC.